Presented here are 21 T cell receptor beta chains from one specimen sequenced in a study of T cell responses to AZD1222 COVID-19 vaccine (dated by TCRdb to the early 2020s). According to the study, the label for this sample's time point signals: baseline before first vaccination. The library came from the immunoSEQ multiplex PCR assay. The table comes from immuneACCESS by way of TCRdb, which keeps in-frame sequences with V and J called. Part of the clones is missing from these tables; in studies checked, under half for an unresolved V gene and the rest for unknown reasons. This sample holds about 150,000 clones; around 92% were observed only once. Together, the top ten hold more than 1.1% of the sample. Sequenced here: peripheral blood, sampled on day 0 of AZD1222 vaccination. The receptors originated from an adult in good health.

The rearrangement links TRBV10-3 to TRBJ2-2, with 13 bases matching TRBD2. This CDR3 contains 17 residues. From germline, CDR1 is ENHRY and CDR2 SYGVKD. V dropped 2 bases and J dropped 6; count of bases not matched to a gene: 6. CDR3 in DNA: TGTGCCATCAGTGAGGGGACTAGCGGGGCCTTCTCCGGGGAGCTGTTTTTT. It translates to CAISEGTSGAFSGELFF.

The rearrangement joins TRBV19 to TRBJ2-3; D is uncertain. Germline V CDR1 and CDR2: LNHDA, SQIVND (reference sequence). The CDR3 spans 14 residues. Trimming pared 0 bases from V and 2 bases from J, leaving 6 bases between. In DNA, the CDR3 is TGTGCCAGTAGTATAGACCCGTACACAGATACGCAGTATTTT. Amino acids: CASSIDPYTDTQYF.

Concerning this clone: Other DNA sequences in this sample translate to the same CDR3. The CDR3, as DNA: TGTGCCAGCAGCTTGGCTGCTAACACTGAAGCTTTCTTT. It codes for CASSLAANTEAFF. The V and J genes are TRBV5-6 and TRBJ1-1; D is undetermined. Germline lookup yields CDR1 SGHDT and CDR2 YYEEEE. This CDR3 is 13 amino acids long. The ends were cut back, 0 bases at V and 2 bases at J, with 5 bases in the middle.

This clone was detected only once. The chain recombines TRBV29-1 with TRBJ1-2, with 7 positions matching TRBD1. The CDR3 spans 13 residues. V was pared by 7 bases and J by 0 bases, with 5 bases of the junction left unmatched. Germline lookup yields CDR1 SQVTM and CDR2 ANQGSEA. CDR3 sequence reads: CSAGQAANYGYTF. In DNA form, the CDR3 reads TGCAGCGCAGGACAGGCGGCTAACTATGGCTACACCTTC. Full variable domain (rest looked up from reference TRBV29-1 and TRBJ1-2): SAVISQKPSRDICQRGTSLTIQCQVDSQVTMMFWYRQQPGQSLTLIATANQGSEATYESGFVIDKFPISRPNLTFSTLTVSNMSPEDSSIYLCSAGQAANYGYTFGSGTRLTVV.

This sequence joins TRBV7-3 and TRBJ1-1; no definite D call. CDR1 SGHTA and CDR2 FQGTGA come from the germline V gene. Trimming cost V 0 bases and J 5 bases, with 10 bases left between them. There are 14 residues in the CDR3. The CDR3 protein is CASSLTGVGTEAFF. As DNA, the CDR3 is TGTGCCAGCAGCTTAACCGGGGTAGGAACTGAAGCTTTCTTT.

The rearrangement uses TRBV21-1 and TRBJ1-4. TRBV21-1 is labeled a pseudogene. The CDR3 sequence is 14 residues long. This CDR3 is CASSKFPTNEKLFF. The DNA for the CDR3 is TGTGCCAGCAGCAAATTTCCAACTAATGAAAAACTGTTTTTT.

CDR3 sequence: CASNDPGTGGFRGYTF. Written as DNA, the CDR3 is TGTGCCAGCAACGATCCCGGGACAGGGGGCTTCAGAGGCTACACCTTC. The chain joins TRBV19 to TRBJ1-2, with TRBD1 identical over 12 bases. CDR1 and CDR2 from the germline V gene are LNHDA and SQIVND (reference sequence). V was pared by 9 bases and J by 8 bases, with 16 bases of the junction left unmatched. The CDR3 contains 16 residues.

The CDR3 loop is CASSWTGSTEAFF. The CDR3, as DNA: TGTGCCAGCAGCTGGACAGGGAGTACTGAAGCTTTCTTT. This chain links TRBV7-2 with TRBJ1-1, with TRBD1 matching over 8 bases. The CDR3 contains 13 residues. The ends lost 4 bases at V and 5 bases at J; junction bases unmatched: 3. From germline, CDR1 is SGHTA and CDR2 FQGNSA.

This clone showed up just once. The genes are TRBV7-9 and TRBJ1-1, with D uncertain. V lost 5 bases and J 8 bases, leaving 15 bases between the germline ends. CDR1 is SEHNR, CDR2 FQNEAQ, per germline (reference sequence). The CDR3 has 13 amino acids. The CDR3 nucleotides read TGTGCCAGCAGCGCCCAATCGGAGTCAGAAGCTTTCTTT. The encoded protein is CASSAQSESEAFF.

The chain uses TRBV6-5 and TRBJ1-1; D gene uncertain. Trimming stripped 7 bases from V and 0 bases from J, with 9 bases between. The CDR3 runs 13 residues. In germline, CDR1 is MNHEY, CDR2 SVGAGI. The CDR3 nucleotides read TGTGCCAGCAAGGGCATACTGAACACTGAAGCTTTCTTT. Protein product: CASKGILNTEAFF.

V is TRBV24-1 and J is TRBJ1-2; D gene uncertain. The CDR3 has 16 amino acids. Germline loops: CDR1 KGHDR, CDR2 SFDVKD. The V and J ends lost 1 base and 1 base respectively, with 12 bases between them. As DNA, the CDR3 is TGTGCCACCAGTGATTTAGGAAAGGGATATAACTATGGCTACACCTTC. As protein: CATSDLGKGYNYGYTF.

Regarding this clone: Other DNA sequences from this sample encode an identical CDR3 as well. This chain links TRBV5-1 with TRBJ2-5; 8 bases are a match to TRBD1. V shed 4 bases, J shed 2 bases, and the junction held 4 bases outside the gene matches. The germline CDR1 and CDR2 sequences are SGHRS and YFSETQ. This CDR3 region has 14 residues. The CDR3: CASSPGTGQETQYF. The CDR3 coding sequence is TGCGCCAGCAGCCCAGGGACAGGTCAAGAGACCCAGTACTTC. Based on the CDR3 plus reference TRBV5-1 and TRBJ2-5, the full variable domain is KAGVTQTPRYLIKTRGQQVTLSCSPISGHRSVSWYQQTPGQGLQFLFEYFSETQRNKGNFPGRFSGRQFSNSRSEMNVSTLELGDSALYLCASSPGTGQETQYFGPGTRLLVL.

The table lists this clone with a count of one. This sequence joins TRBV29-1 and TRBJ2-1; D might be TRBD1 (5 bases). CDR3 size: 12 residues. The ends were cut back, 3 bases at V and 6 bases at J, with 9 bases in the middle. Germline V CDR1 and CDR2: SQVTM, ANQGSEA. The CDR3 protein is CSVEAGSNEQFF. The DNA of the CDR3 is TGCAGCGTTGAGGCAGGGTCCAATGAGCAGTTCTTC.

This chain uses TRBV2 with TRBJ1-3; D ambiguous. This CDR3 has 14 residues. Between the trimmed V and J ends, which lost 4 bases and 2 bases, there was a span of 9 bases. Germline CDR1 is SNHLY and CDR2 is FYNNEI. CDR3 region: CASSVAGAGNTIYF. DNA for the CDR3: TGTGCCAGCAGTGTAGCCGGGGCTGGAAACACCATATATTTT.

Note on this clone: Additional DNA sequences in this sample encode the identical CDR3. The V and J genes are TRBV3-1 (or the pseudogene TRBV3-2) and TRBJ2-7; D unclear. Per the germline V gene, CDR1 is LGHDT and CDR2 is YNNKEL (reference sequence). Trimming took off 1 base at V and 1 base at J, with 8 bases between the two ends. The CDR3 is made up of 14 amino acids. The CDR3 sequence: CASSQGTASYEQYF. The DNA of the CDR3 is TGTGCCAGCAGCCAAGGGACGGCGTCCTACGAGCAGTACTTC.

The J gene is TRBJ1-3, the V gene TRBV5-1, with 10 nucleotides matching TRBD1. This CDR3 has 17 residues. CDR1 and CDR2 (germline): SGHRS, YFSETQ. With V trimmed by 0 bases and J by 4 bases, 7 bases remained unmatched. The CDR3 DNA is TGCGCCAGCAGCTTGGGGCCCGGGACAGGGGAAGGAAACACCATATATTTT. Residues: CASSLGPGTGEGNTIYF.

The rearrangement joins TRBV7-2 to TRBJ2-2; the D gene could be TRBD1 or TRBD2 (5 bases each). The CDR3 spans 14 residues. V was trimmed by 1 base and J by 6 bases, leaving 9 bases between them. Per the germline V gene, CDR1 is SGHTA and CDR2 is FQGNSA. The DNA for the CDR3 is TGTGCCAGCAGCTTAGTGGTGGGGGCCGGGGAGCTGTTTTTT. Encoded protein: CASSLVVGAGELFF.

The chain carries TRBV5-6 and TRBJ2-5, with 10 positions matching TRBD2. The germline gives CDR1 SGHDT, CDR2 YYEEEE. Trimming at V came to 1 base and at J to 5 bases, leaving 11 bases not matched to a gene. The CDR3 has 17 residues. CDR3 in amino acids: CASSLRSSGSSRETQYF. In DNA, the CDR3 is TGTGCCAGCAGCTTGAGGTCTAGCGGGAGTTCTAGGGAGACCCAGTACTTC.

The chain couples TRBV21-1 to TRBJ2-1. TRBV21-1 is annotated as a pseudogene. The CDR3 contains 13 residues. The CDR3 sequence is CASSNPRTDEQFF. CDR3 bases: TGTGCCAGCAGCAACCCAAGGACGGATGAGCAGTTCTTC.

The rearrangement links TRBV4-2 to TRBJ1-2, with D possibly TRBD1 on 5 matching bases. The germline gives CDR1 LGHNA, CDR2 YNFKEQ. This CDR3 is 19 amino acids long. V was cut by 0 bases and J by 3 bases, with 23 bases left in between. The CDR3 nucleotides read TGTGCCAGCAGCCAAGAGAGATCCCTAAGGGGAGGACGAGACTATGGCTACACCTTC. It is translated as CASSQERSLRGGRDYGYTF.

The chain joins TRBV29-1 to TRBJ2-1; 9 nucleotides agree with TRBD2. The CDR3 is 14 residues long. V lost 7 bases to trimming and J lost 4 bases; unmatched junction nucleotides: 8. CDR1 is SQVTM and CDR2 is ANQGSEA in the germline V gene. CDR3 nucleotides: TGCAGCGGGAAACTAGCGGGTCGATACAATGAGCAGTTCTTC. It is translated as CSGKLAGRYNEQFF.